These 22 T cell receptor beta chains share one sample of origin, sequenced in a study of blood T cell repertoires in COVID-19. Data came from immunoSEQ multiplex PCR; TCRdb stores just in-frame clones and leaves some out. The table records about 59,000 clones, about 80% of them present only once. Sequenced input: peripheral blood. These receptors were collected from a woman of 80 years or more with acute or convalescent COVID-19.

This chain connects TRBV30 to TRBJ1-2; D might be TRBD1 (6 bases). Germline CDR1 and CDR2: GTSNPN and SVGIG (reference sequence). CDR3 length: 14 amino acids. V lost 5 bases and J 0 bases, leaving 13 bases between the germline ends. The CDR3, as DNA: TGTGCCTGGGGTACAGGGACCGCTAACTATGGCTACACCTTC. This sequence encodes CAWGTGTANYGYTF.

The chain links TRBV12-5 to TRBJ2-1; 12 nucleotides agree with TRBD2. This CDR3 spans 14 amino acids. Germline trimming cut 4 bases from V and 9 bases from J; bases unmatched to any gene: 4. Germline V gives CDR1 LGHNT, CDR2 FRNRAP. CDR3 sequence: CASGSRTSGVEQFF. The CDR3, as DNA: TGTGCTAGTGGTTCCCGGACTAGCGGGGTTGAGCAGTTCTTC.

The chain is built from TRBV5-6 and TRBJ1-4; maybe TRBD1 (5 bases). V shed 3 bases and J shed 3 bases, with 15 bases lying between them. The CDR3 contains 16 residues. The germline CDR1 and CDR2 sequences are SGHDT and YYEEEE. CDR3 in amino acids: CASSSYLQVPNEKLFF. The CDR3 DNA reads TGTGCCAGCAGCTCGTACCTACAGGTGCCTAATGAAAAACTGTTTTTT. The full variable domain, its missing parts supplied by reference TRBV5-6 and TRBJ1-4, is DAGVTQSPTHLIKTRGQQVTLRCSPKSGHDTVSWYQQALGQGPQFIFQYYEEEERQRGNFPDRFSGHQFPNYSSELNVNALLLGDSALYLCASSSYLQVPNEKLFFGSGTQLSVL.

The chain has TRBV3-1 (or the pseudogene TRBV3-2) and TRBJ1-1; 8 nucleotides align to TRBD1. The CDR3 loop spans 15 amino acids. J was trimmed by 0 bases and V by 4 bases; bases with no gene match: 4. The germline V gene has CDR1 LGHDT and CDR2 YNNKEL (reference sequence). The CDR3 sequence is CASSPRTGLNTEAFF. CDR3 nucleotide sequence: TGTGCCAGCAGCCCGCGGACAGGGCTGAACACTGAAGCTTTCTTT.

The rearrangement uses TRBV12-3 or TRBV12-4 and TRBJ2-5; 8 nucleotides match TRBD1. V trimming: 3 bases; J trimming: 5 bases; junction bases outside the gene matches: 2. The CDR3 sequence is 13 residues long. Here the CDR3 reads CASSLGQVETQYF. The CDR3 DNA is TGTGCCAGCAGTTTGGGACAGGTGGAGACCCAGTACTTC.

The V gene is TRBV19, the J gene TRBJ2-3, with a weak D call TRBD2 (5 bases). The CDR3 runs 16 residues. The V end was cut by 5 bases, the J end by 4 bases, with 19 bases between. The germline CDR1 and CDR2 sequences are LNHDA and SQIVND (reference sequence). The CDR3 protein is CASSPLKGSAPDTQYF. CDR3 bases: TGTGCCAGTAGTCCCCTTAAAGGGAGCGCCCCAGATACGCAGTATTTT.

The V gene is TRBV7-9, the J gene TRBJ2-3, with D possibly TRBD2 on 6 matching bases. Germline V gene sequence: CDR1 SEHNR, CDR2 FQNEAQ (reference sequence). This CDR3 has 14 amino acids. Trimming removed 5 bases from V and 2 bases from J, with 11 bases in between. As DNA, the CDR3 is TGTGCCAGCAGCCCGACTAGGTACACAGATACGCAGTATTTT. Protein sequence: CASSPTRYTDTQYF.

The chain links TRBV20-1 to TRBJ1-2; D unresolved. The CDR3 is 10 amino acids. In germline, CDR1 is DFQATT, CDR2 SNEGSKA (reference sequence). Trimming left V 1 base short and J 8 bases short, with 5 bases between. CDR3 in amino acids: CSARGEGYTF. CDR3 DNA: TGCAGTGCTAGAGGAGAAGGCTACACCTTC.

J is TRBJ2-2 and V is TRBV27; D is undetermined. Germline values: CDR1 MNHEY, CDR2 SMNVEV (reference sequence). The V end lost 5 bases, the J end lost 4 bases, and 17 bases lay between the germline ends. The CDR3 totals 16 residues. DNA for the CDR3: TGTGCCAGCAGTCCCGGTCCGGTCGGCGGCACCGGGGAGCTGTTTTTT. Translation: CASSPGPVGGTGELFF.

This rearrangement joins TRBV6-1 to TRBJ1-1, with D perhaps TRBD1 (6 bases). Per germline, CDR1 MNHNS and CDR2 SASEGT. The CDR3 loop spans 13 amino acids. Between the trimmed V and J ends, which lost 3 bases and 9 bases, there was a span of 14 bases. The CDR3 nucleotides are TGTGCCAGCAGTGACCTAGGGGGACAAAAAGCTTTCTTT. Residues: CASSDLGGQKAFF.

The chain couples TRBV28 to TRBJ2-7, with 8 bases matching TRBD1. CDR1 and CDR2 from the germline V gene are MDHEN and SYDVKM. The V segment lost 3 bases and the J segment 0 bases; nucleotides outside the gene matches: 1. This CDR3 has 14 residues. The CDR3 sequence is CASSFDRGSYEQYF. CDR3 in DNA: TGTGCCAGCAGTTTCGACAGGGGCTCCTACGAGCAGTACTTC.

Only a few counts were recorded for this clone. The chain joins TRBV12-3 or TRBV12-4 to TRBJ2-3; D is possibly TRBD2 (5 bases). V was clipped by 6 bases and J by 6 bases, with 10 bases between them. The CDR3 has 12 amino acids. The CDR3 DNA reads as TGTGCCAGCAGGGACTTCGGGGATACGCAGTATTTT. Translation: CASRDFGDTQYF.

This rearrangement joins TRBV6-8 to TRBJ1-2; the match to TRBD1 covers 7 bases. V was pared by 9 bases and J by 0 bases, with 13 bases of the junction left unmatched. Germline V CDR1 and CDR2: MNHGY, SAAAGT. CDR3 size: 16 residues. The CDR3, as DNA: TGTGCCAGTAAACAGGGGTCTACTTCCTCTAACTATGGCTACACCTTC. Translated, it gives CASKQGSTSSNYGYTF.

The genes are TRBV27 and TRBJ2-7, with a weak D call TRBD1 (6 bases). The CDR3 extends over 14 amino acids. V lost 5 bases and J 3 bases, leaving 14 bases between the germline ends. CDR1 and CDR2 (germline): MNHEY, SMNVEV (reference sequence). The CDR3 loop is CASSQKGVGYEQYF. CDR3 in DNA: TGTGCCAGCAGTCAAAAGGGGGTAGGCTACGAGCAGTACTTC.

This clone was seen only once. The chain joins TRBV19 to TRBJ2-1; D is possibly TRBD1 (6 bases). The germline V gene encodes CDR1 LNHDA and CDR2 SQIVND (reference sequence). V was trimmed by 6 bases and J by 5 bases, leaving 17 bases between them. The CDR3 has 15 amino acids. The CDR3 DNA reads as TGTGCCAGTAGCAGGCCCAGGGGTCTAGACAATGAGCAGTTCTTC. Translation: CASSRPRGLDNEQFF.

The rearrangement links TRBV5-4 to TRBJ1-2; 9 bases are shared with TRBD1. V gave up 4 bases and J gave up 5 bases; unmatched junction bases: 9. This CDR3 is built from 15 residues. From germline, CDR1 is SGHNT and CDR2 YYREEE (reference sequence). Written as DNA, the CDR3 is TGTGCCAGCAGCGATGGACAGGGGCCCCAATATGGCTACACCTTC. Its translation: CASSDGQGPQYGYTF.

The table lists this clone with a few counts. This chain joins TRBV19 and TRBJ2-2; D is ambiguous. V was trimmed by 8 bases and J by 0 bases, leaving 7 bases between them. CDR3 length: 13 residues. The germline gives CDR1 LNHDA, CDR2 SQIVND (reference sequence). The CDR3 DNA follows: TGTGCCAGTGTTAACACGAACACCGGGGAGCTGTTTTTT. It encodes CASVNTNTGELFF.

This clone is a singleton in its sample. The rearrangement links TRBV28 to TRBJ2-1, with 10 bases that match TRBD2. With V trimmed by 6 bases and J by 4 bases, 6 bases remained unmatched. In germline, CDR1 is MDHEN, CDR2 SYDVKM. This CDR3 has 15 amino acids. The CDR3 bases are TGTGCCAGCAGCCTTAGCGGGAGGATGTACAATGAGCAGTTCTTC. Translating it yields CASSLSGRMYNEQFF.

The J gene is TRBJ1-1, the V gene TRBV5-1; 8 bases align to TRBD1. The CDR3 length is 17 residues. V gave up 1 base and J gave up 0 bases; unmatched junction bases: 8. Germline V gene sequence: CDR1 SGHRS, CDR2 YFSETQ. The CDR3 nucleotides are TGCGCCAGCAGCTTGAGTTCGACAGGGGTGTTGAACACTGAAGCTTTCTTT. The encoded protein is CASSLSSTGVLNTEAFF.

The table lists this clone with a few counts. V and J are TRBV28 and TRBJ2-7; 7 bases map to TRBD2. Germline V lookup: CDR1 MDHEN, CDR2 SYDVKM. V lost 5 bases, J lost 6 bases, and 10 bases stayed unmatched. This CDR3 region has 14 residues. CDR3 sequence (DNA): TGTGCCAGCAGTGGGAGCGGGGCTGGCGGCGAGCAGTACTTC. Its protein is CASSGSGAGGEQYF.

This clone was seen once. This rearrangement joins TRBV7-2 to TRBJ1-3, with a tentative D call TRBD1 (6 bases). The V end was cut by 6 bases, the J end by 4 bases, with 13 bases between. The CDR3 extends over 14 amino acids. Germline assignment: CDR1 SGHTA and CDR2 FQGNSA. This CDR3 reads CASRTDRSGNTIYF. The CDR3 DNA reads TGTGCCAGCAGAACGGACAGATCAGGAAACACCATATATTTT.

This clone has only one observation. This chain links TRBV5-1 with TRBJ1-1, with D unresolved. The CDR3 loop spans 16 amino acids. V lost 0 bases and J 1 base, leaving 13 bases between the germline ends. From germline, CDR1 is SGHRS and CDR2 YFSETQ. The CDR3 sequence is CASSLGGRVPNTEAFF. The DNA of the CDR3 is TGCGCCAGCAGCTTGGGCGGGAGAGTACCGAACACTGAAGCTTTCTTT.